This T cell receptor (beta chain) was recovered during a study of blood T cell repertoires in COVID-19. Under the authors' procedure: Nucleated cell number was recorded as an estimate derived from reference gene primer amplification. The data were produced by immunoSEQ multiplex PCR, yet TCRdb's version contains in-frame clones alone and is incomplete. That table supplies the V and J calls and clone size; D and trimming were determined from the DNA. The repertoire holds over 150,000 clones, with less than 85% as singletons. The trim removed 7 bases at V and 3 bases at J, leaving 5 bases unmatched. CDR1 and CDR2 (germline): MNHEY, SVGAGI. The CDR3 totals 14 residues. This clone was observed once.

The V gene is TRBV6-5, the J gene TRBJ1-4, with 7 bases that match TRBD1. The origin of this receptor is a human donor in a cohort sampled during active COVID-19. Sequencing input: peripheral blood. CDR3: CASTGGWSNEKLFF. In DNA form, the CDR3 reads TGTGCCAGCACAGGGGGATGGTCTAATGAAAAACTGTTTTTT.